The rows below give T cell receptor beta chains drawn from one sample of a study of blood T cell repertoires in COVID-19. Measured with immunoSEQ multiplex PCR; TCRdb has only the in-frame clones, and not every one. Among about 68,000 clones listed, over 75% were seen once. Sequencing used peripheral blood. These receptors originate from a man aged 50 or older with acute or convalescent COVID-19. Each CDR3 is given without its conserved first and last residue.

v_gene: TRBV5-5
j_gene: TRBJ2-2
CDR3aa: AAGTKNTGELF

v_gene: TRBV30
j_gene: TRBJ2-1
CDR3aa: AWRILAGGYNEQF

v_gene: TRBV6-5
j_gene: TRBJ1-1
CDR3aa: ASRNRTPNTEAF

v_gene: TRBV9
j_gene: TRBJ2-3
CDR3aa: ASSTTTGGTDTQY

v_gene: TRBV5-4
j_gene: TRBJ1-3
CDR3aa: ASSSQGVSSGNTIY

v_gene: TRBV19
j_gene: TRBJ2-3
CDR3aa: ASSMLAGATDTQY

v_gene: TRBV7-2
j_gene: TRBJ1-5
CDR3aa: ASSPPSDRYQPQH

v_gene: TRBV5-1
j_gene: TRBJ2-3
CDR3aa: ASKPPEASGIPIFNRSFTDTQY

v_gene: TRBV28
j_gene: TRBJ1-1
CDR3aa: ASSGLGYTEAF

v_gene: TRBV27
j_gene: TRBJ2-3
CDR3aa: ASSGGHTDTQY

v_gene: TRBV29-1
j_gene: TRBJ2-3
CDR3aa: SARKEAASTDTQY

v_gene: TRBV19
j_gene: TRBJ1-1
CDR3aa: ASSTWARSNTEAF

v_gene: TRBV6-2/TRBV6-3
j_gene: TRBJ2-6
CDR3aa: ASSYGGSNSGANVLT

v_gene: TRBV9
j_gene: TRBJ1-2
CDR3aa: ASTSTGRGDYGYT

v_gene: TRBV24-1
j_gene: TRBJ2-2
CDR3aa: ATSDSRTGGTGELF

v_gene: TRBV12-3/TRBV12-4
j_gene: TRBJ1-2
CDR3aa: ASSLLGSRGYT

v_gene: TRBV10-3
j_gene: TRBJ2-1
CDR3aa: AISETSGSNHEQF

v_gene: TRBV5-6
j_gene: TRBJ2-1
CDR3aa: ASSPHRFRRSF

v_gene: TRBV10-3
j_gene: TRBJ1-1
CDR3aa: ATRDREDTEAF

v_gene: TRBV6-5
j_gene: TRBJ2-1
CDR3aa: ASSYSGNSYNEQF

v_gene: TRBV6-2/TRBV6-3
j_gene: TRBJ2-1
CDR3aa: ASSYSPPSGIYNEQF

v_gene: TRBV3-1/TRBV3-2
j_gene: TRBJ2-3
CDR3aa: ASSQRLAGGSTDTQY

v_gene: TRBV3-1/TRBV3-2
j_gene: TRBJ1-6
CDR3aa: ASSQEGAVNSPLH

v_gene: TRBV19
j_gene: TRBJ2-4
CDR3aa: ASSKGLLAELAKNIQY

v_gene: TRBV6-6
j_gene: TRBJ1-2
CDR3aa: ASSYETGAGYT

v_gene: TRBV7-3
j_gene: TRBJ2-5
CDR3aa: ASSLTVEGTQY

v_gene: TRBV18
j_gene: TRBJ2-1
CDR3aa: ASSPTLKGASSYNEQF

v_gene: TRBV2
j_gene: TRBJ2-1
CDR3aa: ASSGTGTSGYNEQF

v_gene: TRBV4-3
j_gene: TRBJ1-2
CDR3aa: ASSQDLSLNYGYT

v_gene: TRBV7-9
j_gene: TRBJ1-2
CDR3aa: ASSLAGTGSYGYT

v_gene: TRBV24-1
j_gene: TRBJ1-1
CDR3aa: ATSGPGHLNTEAF

v_gene: TRBV18
j_gene: TRBJ1-6
CDR3aa: ASSPLKRFGSYNSPLH

v_gene: TRBV29-1
j_gene: TRBJ1-1
CDR3aa: SVQQGHTEAF

v_gene: TRBV27
j_gene: TRBJ2-3
CDR3aa: ASSLAGSNTQY

v_gene: TRBV18
j_gene: TRBJ2-1
CDR3aa: ASSPQETSGTAYEQF

v_gene: TRBV11-2
j_gene: TRBJ2-1
CDR3aa: ASSLTLRGGLLNDEQF

v_gene: TRBV5-1
j_gene: TRBJ2-2
CDR3aa: ASSLAPGQGITGELF

v_gene: TRBV3-1/TRBV3-2
j_gene: TRBJ2-6
CDR3aa: ASSLDRSGANVLT

v_gene: TRBV2
j_gene: TRBJ1-3
CDR3aa: ASRGQGNTIY

v_gene: TRBV5-1
j_gene: TRBJ2-5
CDR3aa: ASSGLSSGNGQETQY

v_gene: TRBV7-3
j_gene: TRBJ2-1
CDR3aa: ASSPSRLAFSHEQF

v_gene: TRBV2
j_gene: TRBJ2-1
CDR3aa: ASSENREWGEQF

v_gene: TRBV7-9
j_gene: TRBJ1-1
CDR3aa: ASSFQTGFGTEAF

v_gene: TRBV6-2/TRBV6-3
j_gene: TRBJ1-4
CDR3aa: ASSSTGVANEKLF

v_gene: TRBV20-1
j_gene: TRBJ2-1
CDR3aa: SARGSFGL

v_gene: TRBV28
j_gene: TRBJ1-2
CDR3aa: ASSSEIQGIHYGYT

v_gene: TRBV6-2/TRBV6-3
j_gene: TRBJ1-1
CDR3aa: ASSSRQGIDAEAF

v_gene: TRBV29-1
j_gene: TRBJ2-5
CDR3aa: SVGGRQDPGEGAYQETQY

v_gene: TRBV7-9
j_gene: TRBJ1-4
CDR3aa: ASSSQAARGLDEKLF

v_gene: TRBV14
j_gene: TRBJ2-1
CDR3aa: ASSQGTFSARRTGNEQF

v_gene: TRBV4-3
j_gene: TRBJ2-1
CDR3aa: ASSQRPGTSGNEQF

v_gene: TRBV2
j_gene: TRBJ1-3
CDR3aa: ASSEAQGAVGNTIY

v_gene: TRBV21-1
j_gene: TRBJ2-7
CDR3aa: ASSKGDRYSYEQY

v_gene: TRBV24-1
j_gene: TRBJ2-5
CDR3aa: ATSESGTDQETQY

v_gene: TRBV7-2
j_gene: TRBJ2-1
CDR3aa: ASSPQADRNEQF